This TCR beta chain was captured by sequencing in a study of CD8 T cells in ankylosing spondylitis. Study observations and caveats: Disease-associated clonotypes exhibited CD8+ identity and were relatively infrequent in peripheral blood. A motif of roughly eight highly homologous TCR beta variants was seen as apparently characteristic of ankylosing spondylitis blood. There was reportedly significant enrichment of clones that were disease-linked in matched ankylosing spondylitis synovial fluid. There were earlier reports of some motif variants in reactive arthritis synovial fluid and blood.

Looked up from germline, CDR1 is KGHSH and CDR2 is LQKENI. The CDR3 has 17 residues. Trimming took off 4 bases at V and 5 bases at J, with 24 bases between the two ends. A word on this clonotype: Its antigen is unidentified.

With molecular barcodes, quantitative 5'-RACE was used to make the TCR beta libraries. A single record per CDR3 protein comes from TCRdb applying MiXCR to the 5' RACE reads. This repertoire shows about 800,000 distinct CDR3 sequences, over 9.5% found once; its top ten account for less than 0.65%. The origin of this receptor is a male donor with ankylosing spondylitis. This chain joins TRBV18 and TRBJ2-7; perhaps TRBD2 as D (5 bases). The sample was blood, either unsorted or a sorted T cell fraction (not recorded which). The CDR3 reads CASSRGAGPSSPNEQYF. CDR3 DNA: TGTGCCAGCTCACGGGGAGCTGGGCCCTCGAGTCCCAACGAGCAGTACTTC. The whole variable domain, filled in from reference TRBV18 and TRBJ2-7, reads NAGVMQNPRHLVRRRGQEARLRCSPMKGHSHVYWYRQLPEEGLKFMVYLQKENIIDESGMPKERFSAEFPKEGPSILRIQQVVRGDSAAYFCASSRGAGPSSPNEQYFGPGTRLTVT.